Detailed here is one TCR beta chain. Its antigen is unknown. Documented treatment: 10-day PBMC culture with coronavirus spike peptide pools or control peptides (ViraFEST assay). The CDR3 is 14 residues long. The V gene lost 2 bases and the J gene lost 2 bases, with 8 bases spanning the gap. Germline values: CDR1 MNHEY, CDR2 SVGAGI. An Oncomine TCR Beta short-read assay was used to sequence the DNA from cultured CD4+ T cells. CD4+ T cells were cultured, and genomic DNA was extracted from them. MiXCR, applied by TCRdb to the PCR reads, yields one record per CDR3 protein. This sample has around 16,000 distinct CDR3 sequences, with 54% found just once. This sample is part of a study of vaccination and CD4 T cells after COVID-19.

The TCR comes from a human donor who had recovered from COVID-19. The chain joins TRBV6-5 to TRBJ2-3, with D perhaps matching TRBD1 (6 bases). The sequencing used CD4+ T cells from blood, cultured in vitro, collected before SARS-CoV-2 vaccination. The DNA for the CDR3 is TGTGCCAGCAGTTACGACAGGAACACAGATACGCAGTATTTT. Its protein is CASSYDRNTDTQYF.